The rows below give T cell receptor beta chains drawn from one sample of a study of blood T cells in healthy people across ages. TCRdb independently ran MiXCR on the 5' RACE reads; one entry per CDR3 protein. Seen here are about 1,500,000 distinct CDR3 sequences, approximately 38% observed once, and the top ten hold less than 8%. The sequenced material came from blood. These receptor sequences come from a young woman in good health. Both conserved end residues are part of each CDR3. A D gene is named only where the DNA matches it firmly. Clone size, where shown, is once, few, many, or a class for clones that have expanded.

>few|TRBV25-1|TRBJ2-7|-
TGTGCCAGCAGTGAAGCCCCCTACGAGCAGTACTTC
CASSEAPYEQYF
>-|TRBV25-1|TRBJ2-7|-
TGTGCCGGCAGTGAACTGGGGGAGCAGCAGTACTTC
CAGSELGEQQYF
>-|TRBV11-2|TRBJ2-1|-
TGTGCCAGCAGCGTACCCGGGGAATACAATGAGCAGTTCTTC
CASSVPGEYNEQFF
>-|TRBV6-5|TRBJ1-2|TRBD1
TGTGCCACCAAGGACAGGGGCGACGGCTACACCTTC
CATKDRGDGYTF
>-|TRBV6-1|TRBJ1-4|TRBD1
TGTGCCAGCAGCCGGGACAGTAATGAAAAACTGTTTTTT
CASSRDSNEKLFF
>-|TRBV20-1|TRBJ2-7|TRBD2
TGCAGTGCTATAAAGGCAACCGGTGGGCTAGCGGGAGTGGGTAATGAGCAGTACTTC
CSAIKATGGLAGVGNEQYF
>-|TRBV7-3|TRBJ1-4|-
TGTGCCAGCAGCTTCACTACCAGATCGGGGGAAACTAATGAAAAACTGTTTTTT
CASSFTTRSGETNEKLFF
>-|TRBV7-3|TRBJ2-1|-
TGTGCCAGCAGCCCCACCCTAGCTGGGTACTACAATGAGCAGTTCTTC
CASSPTLAGYYNEQFF
>few|TRBV6-5|TRBJ2-5|TRBD2
TGTGCCAGCAGTGAGGCGGGGGTACAAGAGACCCAGTACTTC
CASSEAGVQETQYF
>-|TRBV7-6|TRBJ1-2|-
TGTGCCAGCAGCTTAGTAGAGGGGGTCCCCAACTATGGCTACACCTTC
CASSLVEGVPNYGYTF
>-|TRBV9|TRBJ2-7|-
TGTGCCAGCAGCGTAGCGCTAGGACCCTACAAGCAGTACTTC
CASSVALGPYKQYF
>-|TRBV5-1|TRBJ2-1|-
TGCGCCAGCAGCTCCGGACAGCGAGAGCAGTTCTTC
CASSSGQREQFF
>-|TRBV29-1|TRBJ2-3|-
TGCAGCGTACAGAAAGAGGGTACGCAGTATTTT
CSVQKEGTQYF
>-|TRBV29-1|TRBJ2-7|-
TGCAGCGTTGTTTCGGGAGTTGCTGAGCAGTACTTC
CSVVSGVAEQYF
>few|TRBV3-1|TRBJ2-5|-
TGTGCCAGCAGCCCTAATGGGCGGCAAGAGACCCAGTACTTC
CASSPNGRQETQYF
>few|TRBV6-2/TRBV6-3|TRBJ2-7|TRBD1
TGTGCCAGCAGTTACCCGAGGGGGCCATCAGCCTACGAGCAGTACTTC
CASSYPRGPSAYEQYF
>few|TRBV13|TRBJ1-2|-
TGTGCCAGCAGCACAAGAACCCTTGGCTACACCTTC
CASSTRTLGYTF
>-|TRBV11-3|TRBJ2-7|-
TGTGCCAGCAGCTTCAGGGGAACCTACAATGAGCAGTACTTC
CASSFRGTYNEQYF
>-|TRBV29-1|TRBJ1-2|-
TGCAGCGCCGGGGGGAGCGATGGCTACACCTTC
CSAGGSDGYTF
>-|TRBV7-9|TRBJ2-3|-
TGTGCCAGCAGCTTAGCGCCGGGGCTAGCGAGCGATACGCAGTATTTT
CASSLAPGLASDTQYF
>-|TRBV6-6|TRBJ1-4|-
TGTGCCAGCAGACACTCCGGAGAAAAACTGTTTTTT
CASRHSGEKLFF
>-|TRBV6-5|TRBJ1-4|-
TGTGCCAGCAGTTGGTCTGTGGGAAAAGGGAATGAAAAACTGTTTTTT
CASSWSVGKGNEKLFF
>-|TRBV3-1|TRBJ1-2|TRBD1
TGTGCCATCCAAGGGGGCCCCTATGGCTACACCTTC
CAIQGGPYGYTF
>-|TRBV24-1|TRBJ2-2|TRBD2
TGTGCCACCAGTGATCGACTAGCGGGGGTACTAAACACCGGGGAGCTGTTTTTT
CATSDRLAGVLNTGELFF
>-|TRBV11-2|TRBJ2-3|-
TGTGCCAGCAGCCGACTAGTGGGCACAGATACGCAGTATTTT
CASSRLVGTDTQYF
>-|TRBV24-1|TRBJ1-5|TRBD1
TGTGCCACCAGTGACCGAGGGACAGACAGCAATCAGCCCCAGCATTTT
CATSDRGTDSNQPQHF
>-|TRBV20-1|TRBJ2-1|-
TGCAGTGCTAGAGATTCACGCAGTTTGGACAATGAGCAGTTCTTC
CSARDSRSLDNEQFF
>few|TRBV27|TRBJ1-4|-
TGTGCCAGCAGTTCCCCAGCCAGGGGTGAGGCTACAACTAATGAAAAACTGTTTTTT
CASSSPARGEATTNEKLFF
>-|TRBV5-6|TRBJ2-1|TRBD2
TGTGCCAGCAGCTTGGAATCAGCGGGAGCTGGAGAGCAGTTCTTC
CASSLESAGAGEQFF
>-|TRBV7-2|TRBJ2-7|-
TGTGCCAGCAGCCTGATCGGACCGGTGTCCTTC
CASSLIGPVSF
>-|TRBV6-1|TRBJ1-5|-
TGTGCCAGCAGTGAAGGTGGGTCCCAGCCCCAGCATTTT
CASSEGGSQPQHF
>-|TRBV5-1|TRBJ2-1|-
TGCGCCAGCAGCTTGGATTTTGGGGGAGGAACCTCCTACAATGAGCAGTTCTTC
CASSLDFGGGTSYNEQFF
>-|TRBV20-1|TRBJ2-5|TRBD1
TGCAGTGCTCTCCGGGACAGCATACAAGAGACCCAGTACTTC
CSALRDSIQETQYF
>-|TRBV6-5|TRBJ2-3|-
TGTGCCAGCGGACAGTCCACAGATACGCAGTATTTT
CASGQSTDTQYF
>-|TRBV9|TRBJ2-2|-
TGTGCCAGCAGCGTAGTAGGGATCGGGGAGCTGTTTTTT
CASSVVGIGELFF
>few|TRBV25-1|TRBJ2-5|TRBD2
TGTGCCAGCCTTACAAACCCTAGCGGTTATCAAGAGACCCAGTACTTC
CASLTNPSGYQETQYF
>-|TRBV11-2|TRBJ1-1|TRBD1
TGTGCCAGCAGCTTTACCGACAGGGGGAACACTGAAGCTTTCTTT
CASSFTDRGNTEAFF
>few|TRBV6-5|TRBJ2-7|-
TGTGCCAGCAGTTACATGGCAGGGGTAATGTACGAGCAGTACTTC
CASSYMAGVMYEQYF
>-|TRBV7-3|TRBJ1-2|-
TGTGCCAGCAGCCCCACCCAGGGGAGAGGGAACTATGGCTACACCTTC
CASSPTQGRGNYGYTF
>once|TRBV5-1|TRBJ1-2|TRBD1
TGCGCCAGCAGCCCACCAGGGGGCGCAGAGTATGGCTACACCTTC
CASSPPGGAEYGYTF
>few|TRBV6-1|TRBJ2-1|TRBD1
TGTGCCAGCAGCGTCCTAGGGGGCAGAGCTCACAATGAGCAGTTCTTC
CASSVLGGRAHNEQFF
>-|TRBV20-1|TRBJ2-1|-
TGCAGTGCTAGAGATGTGGACACCAATGAGCAGTTCTTC
CSARDVDTNEQFF
>-|TRBV3-1|TRBJ2-1|-
TGTGCCAGCAGCCAAGACTCCAGGAGTGGGTACAATGAGCAGTTCTTC
CASSQDSRSGYNEQFF
>-|TRBV6-5|TRBJ2-7|TRBD2
TGTGCCAGCAGTTACTCACGAGGGCCCGGGACTAGCTCAAACTACGAGCAGTACTTC
CASSYSRGPGTSSNYEQYF
>-|TRBV15|TRBJ2-1|-
TGTGCCACCAGCAGAGGGGGGGTCAATTCTAAGAGTGAGCAGTTCTTC
CATSRGGVNSKSEQFF
>-|TRBV20-1|TRBJ2-5|TRBD2
TGCAGTGCTAGAGAAGCCCGGGACTATCAAGAGACCCAGTACTTC
CSAREARDYQETQYF
>-|TRBV6-1|TRBJ1-1|-
TGTGCCGGCAGTGAAAGGCCCGGGATGAACACTGAAGCTTTCTTT
CAGSERPGMNTEAFF
>few|TRBV7-9|TRBJ1-2|TRBD1
TGTGCCAGCAGCTTAGCCCAGGACAGGCAAGAGGACTATGGCTACACCTTC
CASSLAQDRQEDYGYTF
>-|TRBV19|TRBJ2-7|TRBD2
TGTGCCAGTAGGCGGACTAGCGGGGGATACAATGAGCAGTACTTC
CASRRTSGGYNEQYF
>-|TRBV5-1|TRBJ2-2|-
TGCGCCAGCAGCTTGACCCATGACACCGGGGAGCTGTTTTTT
CASSLTHDTGELFF